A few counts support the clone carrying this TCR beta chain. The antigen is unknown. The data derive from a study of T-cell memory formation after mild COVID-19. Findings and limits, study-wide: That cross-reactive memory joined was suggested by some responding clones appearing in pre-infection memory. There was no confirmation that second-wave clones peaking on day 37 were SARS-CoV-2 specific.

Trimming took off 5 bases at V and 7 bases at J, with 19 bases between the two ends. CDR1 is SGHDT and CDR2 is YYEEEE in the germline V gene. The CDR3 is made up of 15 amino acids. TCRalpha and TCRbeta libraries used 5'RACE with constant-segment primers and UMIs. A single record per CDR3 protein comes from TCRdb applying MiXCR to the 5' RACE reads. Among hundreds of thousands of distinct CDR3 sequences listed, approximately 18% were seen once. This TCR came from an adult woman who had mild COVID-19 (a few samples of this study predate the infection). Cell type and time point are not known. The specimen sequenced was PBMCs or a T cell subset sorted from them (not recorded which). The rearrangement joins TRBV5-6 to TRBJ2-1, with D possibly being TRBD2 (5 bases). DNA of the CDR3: TGTGCCAGCAGTCCTCCCGAGGGAGCGGATAATGAGCAGTTCTTC. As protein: CASSPPEGADNEQFF.